The sequence of this T cell receptor (beta chain) was determined in a study of T cells after yellow fever vaccination. Germline V gene lookup returns CDR1 LNHNV and CDR2 YYDKDF (reference sequence). Trimming pared 3 bases from V and 6 bases from J, leaving 8 bases between. The CDR3 consists of 12 residues. Via MiXCR, TCRdb re-called the 5' RACE reads, giving one row per CDR3 protein. Seen here are 300,000 to 400,000 distinct CDR3 sequences, approximately 5.7% observed once, and the top ten hold 15%. General study findings and limits: Across the CD4 and CD8 compartments, a small share of clonotypes was present in both. Subsequent booster samples again held most clones from primary vaccination (less than 98% CD4, approximately 86% CD8).

This clonotype was recorded many times. Its antigen remains unidentified. This material consisted of PBMCs, taken 5 days after the yellow fever booster vaccination. The rearrangement links TRBV15 to TRBJ1-2; no firm D call. This sequence was found in a man aged 25 to 40 who received the YFV17D yellow fever vaccine. CDR3: CATSRSANGYTF. The CDR3 region has the DNA TGTGCCACCAGCAGGTCGGCTAATGGCTACACCTTC.